Following are 16 T cell receptor beta chains from one sample sequenced in a study of CD8 T cells in Susac syndrome. Reverse transcription of about 0.45 to 1 ug RNA was performed with random hexamers. One entry per CDR3 protein, called by TCRdb with MiXCR from the immunoSEQ multiplex PCR reads. Among 200,000 to 300,000 distinct CDR3 sequences, almost 97% were seen once, and the ten largest hold roughly 0.1%. The sequenced sample consisted of CD4+ T cells from PBMCs. These receptor sequences come from a human donor with Susac syndrome.

The genes are TRBV6-5 and TRBJ2-3, with TRBD1 matching over 8 bases. CDR1 and CDR2 (germline): MNHEY, SVGAGI. The junction had 2 bases not matched to a gene; V was cut back by 6 bases and J by 3 bases. The CDR3 loop spans 13 amino acids. The CDR3 bases are TGTGCCAGCAGAAGGACAGGGACAGATACGCAGTATTTT. Translated: CASRRTGTDTQYF.

The genes are TRBV29-1 and TRBJ2-1; D not resolved. The germline V gene has CDR1 SQVTM and CDR2 ANQGSEA. Trimming removed 3 bases from V and 2 bases from J, with 8 bases in between. The CDR3 totals 13 residues. The CDR3 DNA reads as TGCAGCGTTGAGTTTCCGGCCTACAATGAGCAGTTCTTC. Translated, it gives CSVEFPAYNEQFF.

The chain employs TRBV29-1 and TRBJ1-1; no clear D gene. V was cut by 0 bases and J by 11 bases, with 7 bases left in between. The CDR3 is 10 amino acids. Germline V CDR1 and CDR2: SQVTM, ANQGSEA. The CDR3 nucleotides read TGCAGCGTTGAAGATCTGAGGGCTTTCTTT. Its protein product is CSVEDLRAFF.

V gene TRBV15 combines with J gene TRBJ1-1, with D unresolved. V was trimmed by 0 bases and J by 6 bases, leaving 14 bases between them. The CDR3 spans 15 residues. The germline gives CDR1 LNHNV, CDR2 YYDKDF (reference sequence). CDR3: CATSRDPLESSEAFF. The DNA for the CDR3 is TGTGCCACCAGCAGAGATCCCCTAGAATCGTCTGAAGCTTTCTTT.

The chain joins TRBV20-1 to TRBJ1-1; weak D call: TRBD1 (5 bases). V gave up 0 bases and J gave up 0 bases, with 8 bases separating them. CDR1 and CDR2 (germline): DFQATT, SNEGSKA (reference sequence). The CDR3 is 14 residues long. DNA for the CDR3: TGCAGTGCTAGAGATGACAGTTTGAACACTGAAGCTTTCTTT. This encodes CSARDDSLNTEAFF.

The V and J genes are TRBV12-3 or TRBV12-4 and TRBJ2-1, with D possibly matching TRBD1 (6 bases). The CDR3 contains 14 residues. Between the trimmed V and J ends, which lost 6 bases and 4 bases, there was a span of 13 bases. CDR3 region: CASRPRDKYNEQFF. In DNA form, the CDR3 reads TGTGCCAGCAGACCCCGGGACAAATACAATGAGCAGTTCTTC.

The V gene is TRBV12-3 or TRBV12-4, the J gene TRBJ1-5; 8 bases map to TRBD1. This CDR3 spans 16 amino acids. V lost 4 bases and J lost 3; bases outside the gene matches: 8. CDR3 in amino acids: CASSSTRTGTNQPQHF. CDR3 nucleotide sequence: TGTGCCAGCAGTTCTACCCGGACAGGGACCAATCAGCCCCAGCATTTT.

This chain connects TRBV20-1 to TRBJ2-3; TRBD2 matches at 13 bases. Per germline, CDR1 DFQATT and CDR2 SNEGSKA (reference sequence). After removal of 5 bases from V and 3 bases from J, the junction contained 14 bases not matched to a gene. The CDR3 covers 18 residues. CDR3 region: CSADPSTSGRAGTDTQYF. The CDR3, as DNA: TGCAGTGCTGACCCCTCTACTAGCGGGAGGGCCGGGACAGATACGCAGTATTTT.

The genes are TRBV29-1 and TRBJ2-3, with 12 bases fitting TRBD2. This CDR3 spans 15 amino acids. V was clipped by 7 bases and J by 1 base; unmatched bases: 6. CDR1 SQVTM and CDR2 ANQGSEA come from the germline V gene. DNA of the CDR3: TGCAGCGGCCGACTAGCGGGAGCGGGCACAGATACGCAGTATTTT. Its translation is CSGRLAGAGTDTQYF.

The V gene is TRBV5-6, the J gene TRBJ2-5; 8 bases fit TRBD1. With V trimmed by 4 bases and J by 1 base, 6 bases remained unmatched. CDR3 length: 15 amino acids. Germline loops: CDR1 SGHDT, CDR2 YYEEEE. This CDR3 is CASSVKTGVQETQYF. The DNA of the CDR3 is TGTGCCAGCAGCGTCAAGACAGGGGTCCAAGAGACCCAGTACTTC.

This rearrangement joins TRBV14 to TRBJ1-2, with 7 bases aligning to TRBD1. Germline CDR1 reads SGHDN; CDR2 reads FVKESK. Losses at the gene ends were 8 bases for V and 5 bases for J; bases not matched to a gene: 8. The CDR3 has 13 residues. The CDR3 loop reads CASGRDRFYGYTF. The DNA for the CDR3 is TGTGCCAGCGGGCGGGACAGATTTTATGGCTACACCTTC.

The chain links TRBV29-1 to TRBJ2-7; 8 positions agree with TRBD1. Trimming removed 3 bases from V and 0 bases from J; junction bases left unmatched: 7. Germline assignment: CDR1 SQVTM and CDR2 ANQGSEA. The CDR3 has 15 amino acids. The CDR3 loop is CSVDSPGTGSYEQYF. The CDR3 DNA reads as TGCAGCGTTGATAGTCCCGGGACAGGCTCCTACGAGCAGTACTTC.

This chain connects TRBV18 to TRBJ2-1; tentatively, D is TRBD2 (5 bases). This CDR3 has 14 amino acids. Germline loops: CDR1 KGHSH, CDR2 LQKENI. The V end was cut by 2 bases, the J end by 10 bases, with 15 bases between. The CDR3 coding sequence is TGTGCCAGCTCACCAGCGGAGAGCGGAGCCGAGCAGTTCTTC. Translated: CASSPAESGAEQFF.

This clonotype occurred once. The chain is built from TRBV29-1 and TRBJ1-5; a possible D gene is TRBD1 (5 bases). The CDR3 totals 12 residues. V gave up 7 bases and J gave up 2 bases, with 9 bases separating them. Germline CDR1 and CDR2: SQVTM and ANQGSEA. The CDR3 is CSAGGRNQPQHF. In DNA form, the CDR3 reads TGCAGCGCGGGGGGTCGCAATCAGCCCCAGCATTTT.

The V gene is TRBV12-3 or TRBV12-4, the J gene TRBJ1-1; a possible D gene is TRBD1 (5 bases). The CDR3 has 12 residues. V was pared by 9 bases and J by 3 bases, with 11 bases between. The CDR3 reads CASIGVDTEAFF. Written as DNA, the CDR3 is TGTGCCAGTATAGGGGTTGACACTGAAGCTTTCTTT.

The J gene is TRBJ2-1, the V gene TRBV24-1, with 9 positions matching TRBD1. Germline V gene sequence: CDR1 KGHDR, CDR2 SFDVKD. Unmatched junction bases numbered 10, after V lost 4 bases and J lost 7 bases. CDR3 length equals 16 residues. This CDR3 reads CATSDPSGQGLNEQFF. The DNA for the CDR3 is TGTGCCACCAGTGACCCCTCCGGACAGGGGCTGAATGAGCAGTTCTTC.